Described below is a single T cell receptor beta chain sequence and its context. As yet, its antigen is unknown. This sequence may be a read error, since a much larger clone differs from it by one base. Looked up from germline, CDR1 is LGHNA and CDR2 is YSLEER. The CDR3 runs to 16 residues. The sample originates from a study of T cell repertoires in cytomegalovirus infection. A single record per CDR3 protein comes from TCRdb applying MiXCR to the reads. Counted here are roughly 200,000 distinct CDR3 sequences, 8% to 10% occurring once; the ten biggest clones make up approximately 4.2%. Points from the study as a whole: The ex vivo response showed dominance by HLA-C-restricted CMV-specific TCR beta clonotypes. Identification of carriers of CMV plus the relevant HLA was achieved through cumulative public TCR beta family frequency.

The rearrangement joins TRBV4-3 to TRBJ1-6; D is unclear. The receptor was derived from a human donor in good health (CMV status not recorded). Some clones in this sample may be carry-over from other donors' samples. The source material was PBMCs. The chain's CDR3 is CASSQEANSGNSPLRF. The CDR3 region has the DNA TGCGCCAGCAGCCAAGAGGCCAACTCGGGGAATTCACCCCTCCGCTTT.